This TCR beta chain originates from a study of cytomegalovirus exposure and HLA in healthy donors (dated by TCRdb to about 2017). For context, the study as a whole: In an earlier analysis of 587 of the donors, 250 to 350 Gb of sequence data and just under 120 million unique TCR beta sequences from 150 million to 200 million T cells were reported. An early release covering about 600 HLA-typed donors comprised around 300 gigabases of sequencing data and some 79 million unique TCR sequences. Among the roughly 390 genotyped donors, under 90% belonged to the genetic ancestry cluster associated with self-reported Caucasian donors. The study aimed to test whether signatures of past pathogen exposure could be identified by cataloging public T cell receptors. Using immunosequencing, the study profiled T cell repertoires from 500 to 800 subjects and related those repertoires to cytomegalovirus serostatus. Besides the first cohort of more than 650 subjects, a separate validation cohort made up of around 120 different subjects was used. High-throughput TCR immunosequencing, statistical association of individual TCRs with disease status, and machine learning were combined to predict cytomegalovirus infection status. In a later analysis, previously published TCR beta repertoires from several hundred donors were re-analyzed and high-resolution HLA genotyping was added so that TCR occurrence patterns could be studied. Rather than using new phenotypic data, the later analysis identified candidate immune exposures from TCR beta sequences and from how often those sequences occurred across donors. To decide whether each TCR beta V gene segment behaved as functional or pseudogenic, an earlier analysis of some 600 of the donors relied on high-throughput TCR beta sequencing. Donor age, sex, ethnicity and CMV serostatus were collected together with the repertoire data. Genome-wide SNP genotypes for about three fifths of the roughly 700 donors were used in a later genetic analysis, which treated that subset as a discovery cohort. All discovery cohort repertoires had been generated on a single sequencing platform. Both class I and class II loci were covered by HLA typing, at four-digit resolution. Typing coverage varied by locus: roughly 629-630 donors for A, B, C, DRB1 and DQB1; approximately 560 for DQA1; more than 600 for DPA1; fewer than 480 for DPB1. About 5 DR-DQ haplotypes were handled as single units for association and clustering, since linkage in the cohort was strong. Among about 400 genotyped donors of the cohort, an average of around 250,000 unique TCR beta nucleotide sequences was sequenced per donor, of which approximately 18% were non-productive. Study-wide conclusions, independent of this receptor: A later genetic analysis reported fewer N-insertions in productive TCRs among donors in an Asian-associated ancestry cluster than the roughly 700-donor mean. In a later analysis, some 17,000 TCR beta sequences were associated with specific HLA alleles at a false discovery rate of 0.05. Some IMGT-functional V segments, including TRBV6-2 and TRBV6-3, could not be distinguished by the 87-base-pair reads and were therefore excluded. This cohort had only TCR beta chains sequenced, and the lack of alpha or paired-chain data limited which features could be detected. According to a later analysis, TCR association rates differed among HLA loci, with DRB1 alleles showing the most associated TCRs and HLA-C alleles showing the fewest. In a later analysis, HLA-associated TCR beta chains showed more clonal expansion and lower generation probabilities than non-associated chains that were equally common. In vitro tests confirmed that three of the cytomegalovirus-associated TCR beta chains recognize cytomegalovirus antigens. Because counts were too low, seventeen rarely observed V segments, including chromosome 9 orphons, were left out of the earlier analysis of roughly 600 of the donors. Cytomegalovirus status was reported to be diagnosed by the classifier with high specificity and sensitivity in both the original and validation cohorts. For the cohort, immune exposure information was limited to CMV serostatus. The study gave a list of under 200 TCR beta chains associated with cytomegalovirus. In an earlier analysis of fewer than 750 of the donors, most TCR beta V segments were observed in productive rearrangements about 87% or about 30% of the time, broadly matching IMGT annotations. Presence/absence analyses assumed roughly uniform sequencing depth across donors, an assumption that may not hold. Across donors, most TCR sequences were observed very rarely, whereas some public TCRs were present in many individuals. A later analysis reported that several top co-occurrence clusters appeared linked to parvovirus B19, influenza, CMV and Epstein-Barr virus. When HLA alleles, especially DR and DQ, strongly co-occurred, TCR associations were difficult to assign to individual alleles. A cluster of highly shared sequence variants was judged likely to be a technical artifact of the sequencing pipeline. An association between a missense DCLRE1C variant and V-gene and J-gene trimming of TCR beta chains was found in a later genetic analysis and replicated in an independent cohort. Most CMV-associated TCR beta chains appeared to be HLA-restricted in a later analysis, and the HLA associations seemed to be driven largely by CMV exposure. Because HLA typing was missing for some donors at each locus, association tests included only the typed subset. A further reported finding was that TCR beta sequences accurately predicted the HLA-A and HLA-B alleles for most subjects in the first cohort. Linkage disequilibrium might explain the correlated functional status among segregating V segments, but an unknown experimental factor could not be ruled out. The authors suggested that the approach could potentially be extended to other disease states and immunological phenotypes.

Inclusive of the bounding cysteine and phenylalanine, the CDR3 is 11 residues long. Just CDR3 DNA is preserved here, 33 bases in frame from base 1. In the germline V gene, CDR1 corresponds to MNHNS and CDR2 to SASEGT. V gives up 3 bases and J gives up 4 bases, and the segment between their germline ends measures 4 bases. As to this clone: Its binding antigen is unknown. Base qualities are not provided; no much larger clone lies one nucleotide away.

The method was the immunoSEQ multiplex PCR assay. A mixture of 60 forward primers for TCR Vbeta segments and 13 reverse primers for TCR Jbeta segments was used in the multiplex PCR. A multiplex PCR assay on genomic DNA amplified the CDR3 region of rearranged TCR beta genes. The Illumina HiSeq System was used to sequence the amplified TCR beta libraries as 87-base-pair reads. The original methods were these. A later analysis counted tens of millions of unique TCR beta chains across the 600 to 850 repertoires, and some 11 million of these chains were shared by at least two donors. A nearest-neighbor algorithm error-corrected the raw reads and collapsed the reads into unique sequences, merging closely related sequences to remove PCR and sequencing errors. To assign V, D and J gene segments, CDR3 sequences were aligned to IMGT reference sequences. Each retained sequence needed at least a six-nucleotide match to both a V gene segment and a J gene segment. Rearrangements were called productive when the CDR3 lacked stop codons and stayed in frame with V and J; all others were non-productive. CDR3 was defined by IMGT convention, running from the second conserved V-encoded cysteine to the conserved J-encoded phenylalanine. In an earlier analysis of around 600 of the donors, sequences lacking an unambiguous match to a single V gene segment were excluded. An earlier analysis of a few hundred of the donors called V segments functional above 56.7% productive rearrangements and segregating when the between-donor standard deviation exceeded 5%. To diagnose cytomegalovirus status from the catalog of TCR beta chain sequences, a statistical classification framework was built. In a later analysis, V and J genes were assigned by comparing TCR nucleotide sequences against IMGT/GENE-DB human TR gene sequences. The TCRdist pipeline was used in a later analysis to assign CDR3 sequences and most-parsimonious VDJ recombination scenarios. In a later analysis, every TCR beta chain was defined by the combination of its CDR3 amino acid sequence and its V-gene family, and reads without a unique V-gene family were dropped. A later analysis removed 600 or so highly shared, low-generation-probability nucleotide sequences to deal with suspected cross-contamination and a sequencing artifact. A later analysis calculated a clonal expansion index for each public chain from normalized within-repertoire ranks of inferred template counts. In a later analysis, generation probabilities were computed with a VDJ recombination model fitted to out-of-frame rearrangements, and the resulting probabilities were checked against IGoR. Hypergeometric tests were used in a later analysis to score TCR-TCR, TCR-HLA and TCR-CMV co-occurrence, with a repertoire-size bias correction applied to the TCR pairs. False discovery rates were estimated in a later analysis by permuting HLA or CMV assignments 20 times. In a later analysis, co-occurring TCRs were grouped with DBSCAN, and TCRdist sequence similarity was added when clustering was performed within HLA-allele-positive subsets. For co-occurrence clustering, repertoires with fewer than 30,000 or more than 120,000 public chains were excluded, along with a handful of repertoires with anomalous nucleotide sharing. Drawn from immuneACCESS, this table holds only the in-frame rearrangements with V and J called that TCRdb kept. Clones are partly lost; checked studies trace under half to an unresolved V gene and leave the rest unexplained. The V and J calls and clone size come from that table; D and trimming were worked out from the DNA. The sample yields hundreds of thousands of clones; over 75% were counted once. Together, the top ten hold over 1.5% of the sample.

The cohort comprised fewer than 700 healthy bone marrow donors. All cohort members were sampled while nominally healthy, although unrecorded immune exposures were likely present. The donor was CMV seronegative and was included in the group of about 350 seronegative cohort members. Each donor provided a peripheral blood sample, and peripheral blood mononuclear cells were used for TCR beta sequencing. The Qiagen DNeasy Blood Extraction Kit was used to extract genomic DNA from the blood cell samples. The sequenced material came from PBMCs. The receptor's source is a male donor in good health and CMV-seronegative. In this chain, TRBV6-1 is recombined with TRBJ2-7; no D segment can be confidently identified. CDR3 reads: CASSDYYEQYF. The DNA sequence follows: TGTGCCAGCAGTGACTATTACGAGCAGTACTTC.